Shown below are 7 T cell receptor beta chains from a single sample sequenced in a study of chemoradiotherapy in HPV16-positive cancers. TCRdb's copy holds only in-frame clones and misses some; the assay was immunoSEQ multiplex PCR. The table records 3,500 to 5,000 clones, roughly 84% of them present only once. The sequencing here drew on tumor tissue, taken from a patient who underwent chemoradiotherapy. These receptors were obtained from a human donor with HPV-associated anogenital cancer.

The V and J genes are TRBV15 and TRBJ2-5, with 8 bases matching TRBD1. The CDR3 has 14 amino acids. V was clipped by 5 bases and J by 5 bases; unmatched bases: 7. Per the germline V gene, CDR1 is LNHNV and CDR2 is YYDKDF (reference sequence). CDR3: CATSQGQVPETQYF. Here the CDR3 DNA reads TGTGCCACCAGCCAGGGACAGGTCCCCGAGACCCAGTACTTC. Full variable domain (outside the CDR3, taken from reference TRBV15 and TRBJ2-5): DAMVIQNPRYQVTQFGKPVTLSCSQTLNHNVMYWYQQKSSQAPKLLFHYYDKDFNNEADTPDNFQSRRPNTSFCFLDIRSPGLGDTAMYLCATSQGQVPETQYFGPGTRLLVL.

This CDR3 is CASSPWGHEQYF. The CDR3, as DNA: TGTGCCAGCAGCCCCTGGGGACACGAGCAGTACTTC. This chain joins TRBV13 and TRBJ2-7; D tentatively fits TRBD1 or TRBD2 (5 bases each). In germline, CDR1 is PRHDT, CDR2 FYEKMQ (reference sequence). The germline V and J ends were trimmed by 5 bases and 5 bases, with 10 bases remaining between them. There are 12 residues in the CDR3. The full variable domain, its missing parts supplied by reference TRBV13 and TRBJ2-7, is AAGVIQSPRHLIKEKRETATLKCYPIPRHDTVYWYQQGPGQDPQFLISFYEKMQSDKGSIPDRFSAQQFSDYHSELNMSSLELGDSALYFCASSPWGHEQYFGPGTRLTVT.

V usage is TRBV18 and J usage is TRBJ2-5, with TRBD2 as a possible D gene (5 bases). The CDR3 contains 13 residues. Trimming left V 6 bases short and J 3 bases short, with 11 bases between. CDR1 is KGHSH, CDR2 LQKENI, per germline. The CDR3: CASSPTRKETQYF. CDR3 coding DNA: TGTGCCAGCTCCCCTACTAGGAAAGAGACCCAGTACTTC.

The chain recombines TRBV4-3 with TRBJ2-1; 9 bases align to TRBD2. Germline trimming cut 0 bases from V and 8 bases from J; bases unmatched to any gene: 11. The germline V gene encodes CDR1 LGHNA and CDR2 YSLEER. CDR3 length equals 17 residues. CDR3 sequence (DNA): TGCGCCAGCAGCCAAGATCTCCGGCGGGGGGGCACCCATGAGCAGTTCTTC. It translates to CASSQDLRRGGTHEQFF.

The chain couples TRBV29-1 to TRBJ2-4; 8 nucleotides agree with TRBD2. This CDR3 contains 13 residues. Per germline, CDR1 SQVTM and CDR2 ANQGSEA. V lost 4 bases, J lost 3 bases, and 2 bases stayed unmatched. In nucleotides, the CDR3 is TGCAGCGTTGCGGGGGGGCGCAAAAACATTCAGTACTTC. It encodes CSVAGGRKNIQYF.

The chain uses TRBV19 and TRBJ1-6; 8 nucleotides agree with TRBD1. The length of the CDR3 is 13 residues. Germline V gene data show CDR1 as LNHDA and CDR2 as SQIVND (reference sequence). Losses at the gene ends were 11 bases for V and 4 bases for J; bases not matched to a gene: 4. The CDR3 region is CAGGQGYNSPLHF. The CDR3, as DNA: TGTGCCGGAGGACAGGGATATAATTCACCCCTCCACTTT. Looking up the rest from reference TRBV19 and TRBJ1-6 gives the full variable domain: DGGITQSPKYLFRKEGQNVTLSCEQNLNHDAMYWYRQDPGQGLRLIYYSQIVNDFQKGDIAEGYSVSREKKESFPLTVTSAQKNPTAFYLCAGGQGYNSPLHFGNGTRLTVT.

The chain employs TRBV5-4 and TRBJ2-7; TRBD2 matches at 10 bases. V lost 4 bases and J lost 0; bases outside the gene matches: 13. Germline CDR1 reads SGHNT; CDR2 reads YYREEE (reference sequence). The CDR3 length is 18 residues. CDR3 loop: CASSPGISGRQSSYEQYF. Here the CDR3 DNA reads TGTGCCAGCAGCCCGGGGATTAGCGGGAGGCAGAGCTCCTACGAGCAGTACTTC.